The 18 T cell receptor beta chains below were found in one sample sequenced in a study of Ad26.COV2.S vaccination and SARS-CoV-2 variants. As to treatment: some 19 received Ad26.COV2.S at low or high dose, single or two shots; a few received placebo; per-sample allocation not given. At day 63 after the first vaccine or placebo injection, samples were drawn. The table came from immunoSEQ multiplex PCR; TCRdb's copy has only in-frame clones and leaves some out. Of roughly 380,000 clones in the sample, roughly 85% were seen once. The source material was peripheral blood, sampled in a trial of Ad26.COV2.S vaccine versus placebo. These receptors all stem from a person aged 18 to 59 who received the Ad26.COV2.S COVID-19 vaccine or a placebo.

This clone was picked up a small number of times. The rearrangement joins TRBV7-2 to TRBJ2-1, with D perhaps TRBD2 (6 bases). Deletions cut 5 bases from V and 7 bases from J, with 9 bases between. Germline CDR1 is SGHTA and CDR2 is FQGNSA. The CDR3 length is 12 residues. The CDR3 coding sequence is TGTGCCAGCAGCGGACGGGGGAATGAGCAGTTCTTC. Translated, it gives CASSGRGNEQFF.

The chain carries TRBV27 and TRBJ2-7, with D possibly being TRBD1 (6 bases). V lost 9 bases to trimming and J lost 2 bases, with 14 bases between them. The germline CDR1 and CDR2 sequences are MNHEY and SMNVEV (reference sequence). The CDR3 is made up of 13 amino acids. The CDR3 sequence: CASSTQGPYEQYF. The CDR3 nucleotides are TGTGCCAGTAGTACACAGGGACCCTACGAGCAGTACTTC.

The chain combines TRBV5-6 with TRBJ1-2, with D perhaps TRBD1 (5 bases). This CDR3 comprises 12 residues. With 4 bases removed from V and 6 bases from J, the gap between germline ends came to 10 bases. In germline, CDR1 is SGHDT, CDR2 YYEEEE. The CDR3 reads CASSLGHNGYTF. The CDR3 DNA follows: TGTGCCAGCAGCCTCGGACATAATGGCTACACCTTC.

Only one count was recorded for this clone. This sequence joins TRBV7-2 and TRBJ1-2, with D unresolved. The CDR3 runs 14 residues. The germline V and J ends were trimmed by 5 bases and 4 bases, with 14 bases remaining between them. Germline loops: CDR1 SGHTA, CDR2 FQGNSA. CDR3 nucleotides: TGTGCCAGCAGCCCGTCCCCCCTTGGCTATGGCTACACCTTC. Its translation: CASSPSPLGYGYTF. The complete variable domain, with remaining parts taken from reference TRBV7-2 and TRBJ1-2, reads GAGVSQSPSNKVTEKGKDVELRCDPISGHTALYWYRQSLGQGLEFLIYFQGNSAPDKSGLPSDRFSAERTGGSVSTLTIQRTQQEDSAVYLCASSPSPLGYGYTFGSGTRLTVV.

This clone was counted a single time. V and J are TRBV4-1 and TRBJ2-1; D is perhaps TRBD2 (5 bases). The CDR3 has 16 amino acids. Trimming cost V 0 bases and J 6 bases, with 15 bases left between them. Germline V CDR1 and CDR2: MGHRA, YSYEKL. Here the CDR3 reads CASSQERETGSNEQFF. The CDR3 nucleotides read TGCGCCAGCAGCCAAGAGAGGGAGACGGGATCCAATGAGCAGTTCTTC.

V and J are TRBV7-2 and TRBJ1-5, with unresolved D. The length of the CDR3 is 17 residues. CDR1 is SGHTA, CDR2 FQGNSA, per germline. V was trimmed by 1 base and J by 0 bases, leaving 13 bases between them. CDR3: CASSLEGMVNSNQPQHF. In nucleotides, the CDR3 is TGTGCCAGCAGCTTAGAAGGGATGGTAAATAGCAATCAGCCCCAGCATTTT.

This clone was found a few times. The V and J genes are TRBV14 and TRBJ2-3; maybe TRBD2 (5 bases). Trimming shortened V by 1 base and J by 4 bases, and 6 bases separated the two germline ends. Germline CDR1 and CDR2: SGHDN and FVKESK. This CDR3 comprises 13 residues. CDR3 sequence: CASSQGGADTQYF. In DNA form, the CDR3 reads TGTGCCAGCAGCCAAGGGGGAGCAGATACGCAGTATTTT.

The rearrangement joins TRBV7-8 to TRBJ2-7, with a possible D match to TRBD1 (6 bases). Germline V lookup: CDR1 SGHVS, CDR2 FQNEAQ. CDR3 length: 14 residues. With 4 bases removed from V and 3 bases from J, the gap between germline ends came to 13 bases. CDR3 nucleotides: TGTGCCAGCAGCTACAGGGCCCCTATCTACGAGCAGTACTTC. Its protein is CASSYRAPIYEQYF. The full variable domain, in which reference TRBV7-8 and TRBJ2-7 provide the parts outside the CDR3, is GAGVSQSPRYKVAKRGQDVALRCDPISGHVSLFWYQQALGQGPEFLTYFQNEAQLDKSGLPSDRFFAERPEGSVSTLKIQRTQQEDSAVYLCASSYRAPIYEQYFGPGTRLTVT.

This chain joins TRBV5-1 and TRBJ2-5; TRBD1 is a possible D gene (6 bases). Trimming pared 3 bases from V and 5 bases from J, leaving 23 bases between. Germline V gene data show CDR1 as SGHRS and CDR2 as YFSETQ. CDR3 length: 17 residues. The CDR3 sequence: CASSSVGQGSFMETQYF. The CDR3 nucleotides are TGCGCCAGCAGCTCTGTGGGGCAGGGGTCCTTTATGGAGACCCAGTACTTC.

The chain carries TRBV10-3 and TRBJ2-7, with a possible D match to TRBD2 (6 bases). CDR1 ENHRY and CDR2 SYGVKD come from the germline V gene. This CDR3 spans 12 amino acids. V lost 7 bases and J 3 bases, leaving 10 bases between the germline ends. CDR3: CAIKGLDYEQYF. Written as DNA, the CDR3 is TGTGCCATCAAGGGACTCGACTACGAGCAGTACTTC.

J is TRBJ1-5 and V is TRBV6-2 or TRBV6-3, with a weak D call TRBD1 (5 bases). V was clipped by 2 bases and J by 6 bases, with 11 bases between them. The V gene's germline CDR1 is MNHEY and CDR2 SVGEGT. The CDR3 is 14 residues long. The CDR3 nucleotides read TGTGCCAGCAGTTACAGGCCGCAGGGTCAGCCCCAGCATTTT. Its translation: CASSYRPQGQPQHF.

This rearrangement joins TRBV18 to TRBJ1-2, with 8 bases lining up with TRBD1. This CDR3 comprises 18 residues. Germline CDR1 reads KGHSH; CDR2 reads LQKENI. V dropped 2 bases and J dropped 3; count of bases not matched to a gene: 14. The CDR3 protein is CASSPILLRQGSDYGYTF. Here the CDR3 DNA reads TGTGCCAGCTCACCAATACTACTTAGACAGGGGTCCGACTATGGCTACACCTTC.

The V and J genes are TRBV28 and TRBJ1-3, with D possibly matching TRBD1 (6 bases). Germline values: CDR1 MDHEN, CDR2 SYDVKM. This CDR3 is built from 13 residues. Between the trimmed V and J ends, which lost 11 bases and 4 bases, there was a span of 15 bases. For the CDR3, the DNA is TGTGCCGTGAGGGGGGCTCGCGGAAACACCATATATTTT. Translated, it gives CAVRGARGNTIYF.

There are many counts of this clone. The chain joins TRBV12-3 or TRBV12-4 to TRBJ2-3; D remains unclear. Trimming removed 1 base at V and 4 bases at J, with 6 bases between. The CDR3 is made up of 13 amino acids. CDR3 bases: TGTGCCAGCAGTTTAGATGGGTCAGATACGCAGTATTTT. Translation: CASSLDGSDTQYF.

The chain is built from TRBV5-5 and TRBJ2-5; 10 bases match TRBD1. CDR3 length equals 17 residues. J lost 2 bases, V lost 4 bases, and 11 bases had no gene match. Germline values: CDR1 SGHKS, CDR2 YYEKEE (reference sequence). The CDR3 is CASSAGTGEFWQETQYF. The CDR3 region has the DNA TGTGCCAGCAGCGCCGGGACAGGGGAATTTTGGCAAGAGACCCAGTACTTC.

The chain employs TRBV6-2 or TRBV6-3 and TRBJ2-1; 8 bases are shared with TRBD1. Germline CDR1 reads MNHEY; CDR2 reads SVGEGT. This CDR3 contains 14 residues. V lost 5 bases and J lost 9; bases outside the gene matches: 9. The CDR3 sequence is CASSLRGQVGEQFF. The CDR3 DNA reads as TGTGCCAGCAGTCTCAGGGGGCAAGTGGGTGAGCAGTTCTTC.

This chain joins TRBV6-2 or TRBV6-3 and TRBJ1-1; TRBD1 aligns across 9 bases. The CDR3 spans 14 residues. With V trimmed by 6 bases and J by 4 bases, 6 bases remained unmatched. CDR1 and CDR2 from the germline V gene are MNHEY and SVGEGT. The CDR3 DNA reads TGTGCCAGCAGCCCGACAGGGGGAATCACTGAAGCTTTCTTT. Its protein is CASSPTGGITEAFF.

The table lists this clone with a few counts. V usage is TRBV4-1 and J usage is TRBJ2-6; a weak D match, TRBD1 (5 bases). This CDR3 is built from 19 residues. Germline CDR1 MGHRA, CDR2 YSYEKL. V was shortened by 0 bases and J by 1 base, with 16 bases between the two germline ends. CDR3 DNA sequence: TGCGCCAGCAGCCAAGATCCCCTACAGGTCACATCTGGGGCCAACGTCCTGACTTTC. It is translated as CASSQDPLQVTSGANVLTF.